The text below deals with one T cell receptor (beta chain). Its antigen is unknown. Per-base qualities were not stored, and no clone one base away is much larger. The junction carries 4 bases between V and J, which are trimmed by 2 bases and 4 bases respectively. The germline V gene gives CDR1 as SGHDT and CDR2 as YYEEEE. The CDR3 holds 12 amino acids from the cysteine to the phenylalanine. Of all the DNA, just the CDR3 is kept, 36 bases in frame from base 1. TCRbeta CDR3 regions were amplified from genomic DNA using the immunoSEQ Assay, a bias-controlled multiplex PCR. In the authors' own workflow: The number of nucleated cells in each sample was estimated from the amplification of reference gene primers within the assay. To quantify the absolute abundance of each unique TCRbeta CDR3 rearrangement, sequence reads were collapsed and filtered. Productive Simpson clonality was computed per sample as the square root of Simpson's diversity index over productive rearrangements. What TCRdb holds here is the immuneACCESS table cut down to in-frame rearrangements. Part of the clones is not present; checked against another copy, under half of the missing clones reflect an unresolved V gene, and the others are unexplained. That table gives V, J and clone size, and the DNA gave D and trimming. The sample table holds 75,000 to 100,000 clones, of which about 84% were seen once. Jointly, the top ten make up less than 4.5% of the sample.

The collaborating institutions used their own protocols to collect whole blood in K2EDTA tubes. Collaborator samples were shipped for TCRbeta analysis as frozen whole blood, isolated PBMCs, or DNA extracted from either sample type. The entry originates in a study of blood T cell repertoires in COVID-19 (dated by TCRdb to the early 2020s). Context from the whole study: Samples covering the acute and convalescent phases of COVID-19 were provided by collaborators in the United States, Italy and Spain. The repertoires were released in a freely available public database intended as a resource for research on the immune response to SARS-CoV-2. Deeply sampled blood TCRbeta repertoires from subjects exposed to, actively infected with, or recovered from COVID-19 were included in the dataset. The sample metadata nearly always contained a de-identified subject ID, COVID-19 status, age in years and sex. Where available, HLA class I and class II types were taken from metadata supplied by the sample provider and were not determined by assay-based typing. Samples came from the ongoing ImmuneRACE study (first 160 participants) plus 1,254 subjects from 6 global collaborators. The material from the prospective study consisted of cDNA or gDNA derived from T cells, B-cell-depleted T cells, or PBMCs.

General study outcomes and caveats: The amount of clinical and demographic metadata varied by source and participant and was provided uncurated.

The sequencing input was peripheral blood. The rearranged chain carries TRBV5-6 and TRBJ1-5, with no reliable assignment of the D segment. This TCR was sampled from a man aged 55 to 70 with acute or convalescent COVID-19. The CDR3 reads CASSFFNQPQHF. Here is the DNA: TGTGCCAGCAGCTTCTTTAATCAGCCCCAGCATTTT.